Listed below are T cell receptor beta chains from one sample, sequenced in a study of blood T cell repertoires in COVID-19. Measured with immunoSEQ multiplex PCR; TCRdb has only the in-frame clones, and not every one. The sample includes 80,000 to 100,000 clones, about 86% of them seen just once. The sample comprised peripheral blood. These receptors were obtained from a woman older than 75 in a cohort sampled during active or convalescent COVID-19. Each CDR3 is given with its conserved first and last residue. Fields, in order: D gene, V gene, J gene, clone size, CDR3 DNA, CDR3 protein. A D gene is named only where the DNA matches it firmly. Some rows have no size entry. The others give once, few or many, or a class for an expanded clone.

d_call: -
v_call: TRBV10-3
j_call: TRBJ2-7
clone_size: -
cdr3_nt: TGTGCCATCAGTCAGGACTCCTACGAGCAGTACTTC
cdr3_aa: CAISQDSYEQYF

d_call: TRBD1
v_call: TRBV2
j_call: TRBJ1-2
clone_size: few
cdr3_nt: TGTGCCAGCAGTGCACAGGGGAGCTATGGCTACACCTTC
cdr3_aa: CASSAQGSYGYTF

d_call: -
v_call: TRBV11-3
j_call: TRBJ1-1
clone_size: -
cdr3_nt: TGTGCCAGCAGCCGAAATGACAGATTCACTGAAGCTTTCTTT
cdr3_aa: CASSRNDRFTEAFF

d_call: -
v_call: TRBV9
j_call: TRBJ1-2
clone_size: -
cdr3_nt: TGTGCCAGCAGCCATGACTTCCCCGTTGTCTATGGCTACACCTTC
cdr3_aa: CASSHDFPVVYGYTF

d_call: -
v_call: TRBV4-1
j_call: TRBJ2-1
clone_size: -
cdr3_nt: TGCGCCAGCATGGGCGGGGGCAGCTTCAATGAGCAGTTCTTC
cdr3_aa: CASMGGGSFNEQFF

d_call: TRBD1
v_call: TRBV11-3
j_call: TRBJ1-6
clone_size: -
cdr3_nt: TGTGCCAGCAGCTTAAGCCAGGGGGCCAATTCACCCCTCCACTTT
cdr3_aa: CASSLSQGANSPLHF

d_call: -
v_call: TRBV24-1
j_call: TRBJ1-5
clone_size: -
cdr3_nt: TGTGCCACCAGTGGGCAGGGAGGCCAGCCCCAGCATTTT
cdr3_aa: CATSGQGGQPQHF

d_call: -
v_call: TRBV11-2
j_call: TRBJ2-3
clone_size: -
cdr3_nt: TGTGCCAGCAGCTTAGCACGGTACACAGATACGCAGTATTTT
cdr3_aa: CASSLARYTDTQYF

d_call: TRBD2
v_call: TRBV28
j_call: TRBJ2-1
clone_size: -
cdr3_nt: TGTGCCAGCAGCCCCCCCCTAGCGGGATCGCATGAGCAGTTCTTC
cdr3_aa: CASSPPLAGSHEQFF

d_call: TRBD2
v_call: TRBV3-1/TRBV3-2
j_call: TRBJ2-7
clone_size: -
cdr3_nt: TGTGCCAGCAGCCTAAAGGGACTAGCGGGAGGGCCCGTCGACGAGCAGTACTTC
cdr3_aa: CASSLKGLAGGPVDEQYF

d_call: TRBD1
v_call: TRBV11-2
j_call: TRBJ2-1
clone_size: -
cdr3_nt: TGTGCCAGCAGCTTAGGGGCCCGGGACAGGGTGAATGAGCAGTTCTTC
cdr3_aa: CASSLGARDRVNEQFF

d_call: -
v_call: TRBV6-5
j_call: TRBJ2-7
clone_size: -
cdr3_nt: TGTGCCAGCACCCCGAACCTAGGGGCCTACGAGCAGTACTTC
cdr3_aa: CASTPNLGAYEQYF

d_call: -
v_call: TRBV5-1
j_call: TRBJ2-5
clone_size: -
cdr3_nt: TGCGCCAGCAGCTTGGAGGGGCGCAGGGAGACCCAGTACTTC
cdr3_aa: CASSLEGRRETQYF

d_call: TRBD2
v_call: TRBV5-1
j_call: TRBJ2-7
clone_size: few
cdr3_nt: TGCGCCAGCAGCTTGGAGGTAGCGGGGATCTACGAGCAGTACTTC
cdr3_aa: CASSLEVAGIYEQYF

d_call: -
v_call: TRBV5-6
j_call: TRBJ1-1
clone_size: -
cdr3_nt: TGTGCCAGCAGCTCCTGGGGGCAGGGAGAGTTGTCTGAAGCTTTCTTT
cdr3_aa: CASSSWGQGELSEAFF

d_call: TRBD1
v_call: TRBV5-4
j_call: TRBJ2-7
clone_size: -
cdr3_nt: TGTGCCAGCAGCGCCCGGACAGGGGGCGCCTTCCACGAGCAGTACTTC
cdr3_aa: CASSARTGGAFHEQYF

d_call: -
v_call: TRBV5-4
j_call: TRBJ2-7
clone_size: -
cdr3_nt: TGTGCCAGCAGCTTGGGGGGGCCCATGAGCTCCTACGAGCAGTACTTC
cdr3_aa: CASSLGGPMSSYEQYF

d_call: TRBD1
v_call: TRBV7-9
j_call: TRBJ2-4
clone_size: -
cdr3_nt: TGTGCCAGCAGTCGTACAGGGGCGGAAAACATTCAGTACTTC
cdr3_aa: CASSRTGAENIQYF